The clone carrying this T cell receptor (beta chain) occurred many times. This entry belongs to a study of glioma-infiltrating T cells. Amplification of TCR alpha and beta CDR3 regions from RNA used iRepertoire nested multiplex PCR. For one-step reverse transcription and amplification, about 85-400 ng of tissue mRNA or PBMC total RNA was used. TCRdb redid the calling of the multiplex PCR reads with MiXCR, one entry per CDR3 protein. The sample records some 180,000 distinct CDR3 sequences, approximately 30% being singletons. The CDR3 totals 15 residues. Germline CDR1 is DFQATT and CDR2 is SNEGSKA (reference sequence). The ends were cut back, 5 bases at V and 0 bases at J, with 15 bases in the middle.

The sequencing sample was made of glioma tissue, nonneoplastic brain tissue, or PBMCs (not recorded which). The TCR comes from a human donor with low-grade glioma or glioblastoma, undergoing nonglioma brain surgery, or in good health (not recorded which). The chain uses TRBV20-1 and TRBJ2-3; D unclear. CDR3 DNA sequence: TGCAGTGCTCTCCATTCCCTCTTTAGCACAGATACGCAGTATTTT. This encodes CSALHSLFSTDTQYF.